This TCR beta chain comes out of a study of blood T cells in healthy people across ages. V was clipped by 3 bases and J by 1 base; unmatched bases: 11. Germline CDR1 DFQATT, CDR2 SNEGSKA (reference sequence). This CDR3 has 17 amino acids. Sample-barcoded 5' priming and a J-beta primer mix drove a second PCR of about 7 to 12 cycles. Via MiXCR, TCRdb re-called the 5' RACE reads, giving one row per CDR3 protein. The repertoire holds around 1.5 million distinct CDR3 sequences, with around 59% as singletons. The chain links TRBV20-1 to TRBJ2-7, with 11 bases identical to TRBD2. The sample taken for sequencing was blood. The clonotype originates from a man between 18 and 29 years old in good health. CDR3 sequence: CSARGLFSGRASYEQYF. The CDR3 nucleotides are TGCAGTGCTAGGGGACTATTTAGCGGGAGGGCTTCCTACGAGCAGTACTTC.